The clone carrying this T cell receptor (beta chain) was observed a handful of times. The target antigen is unknown. The germline V gene has CDR1 MNHEY and CDR2 SVGEGT. Trimming stripped 5 bases from V and 1 base from J, with 9 bases between. This CDR3 has 13 amino acids. This specimen comes from a study of CD8 T cells in ankylosing spondylitis. Study-wide results and limits: Characteristic of ankylosing spondylitis blood, it appeared, was a TCR beta motif comprising eight highly homologous variants.

It was by quantitative 5'-RACE with molecular barcodes that TCR beta libraries were made. Each CDR3 protein gets one entry after TCRdb re-called the 5' RACE reads with MiXCR. The repertoire holds hundreds of thousands of distinct CDR3 sequences, with about 16% as singletons. The clonotype originates from a male donor with ankylosing spondylitis. The chain links TRBV6-2 or TRBV6-3 to TRBJ2-7; D is perhaps TRBD1 or TRBD2 (5 bases each). The sequenced sample was blood, either unsorted or a sorted T cell fraction (not recorded which). The CDR3 is CASSEGISYEQYF. For the CDR3, the DNA is TGTGCCAGCAGTGAGGGGATTTCCTACGAGCAGTACTTC.